The present entry profiles one T cell receptor beta chain with its context. This sample was taken from a study of T cell changes during pregnancy in multiple sclerosis. Profiling relied on immunoSEQ multiplex PCR, and the TCRdb table lists in-frame clones only, not all of them. Of fewer than 65,000 clones listed, less than 95% are singletons. Trimming removed 4 bases from V and 4 bases from J, with 7 bases in between. CDR3 size: 11 residues. Germline assignment: CDR1 SQVTM and CDR2 ANQGSEA. The TCR sequence derives from a female donor with multiple sclerosis, enrolled in a pregnancy study. Sequenced material: CD4+ T cells from peripheral blood mononuclear cells, taken in the third trimester of pregnancy. The chain joins TRBV29-1 to TRBJ1-1; D remains unclear. Written as DNA, the CDR3 is TGCAGCGTTGTATATGTCACTGAAGCTTTCTTT. The encoded protein is CSVVYVTEAFF.